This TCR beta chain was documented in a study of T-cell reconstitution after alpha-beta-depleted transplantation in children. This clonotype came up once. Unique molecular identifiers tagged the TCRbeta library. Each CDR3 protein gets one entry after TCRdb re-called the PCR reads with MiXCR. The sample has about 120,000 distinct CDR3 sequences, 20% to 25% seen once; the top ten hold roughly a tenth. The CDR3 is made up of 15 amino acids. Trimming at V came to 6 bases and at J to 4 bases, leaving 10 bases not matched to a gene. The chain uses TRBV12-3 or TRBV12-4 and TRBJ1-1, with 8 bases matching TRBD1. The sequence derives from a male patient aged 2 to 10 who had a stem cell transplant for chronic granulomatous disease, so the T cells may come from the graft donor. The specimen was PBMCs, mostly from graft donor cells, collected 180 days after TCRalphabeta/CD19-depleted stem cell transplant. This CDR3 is CASSRAGGAGTEAFF. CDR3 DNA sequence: TGTGCCAGCAGCCGGGCAGGGGGCGCGGGCACTGAAGCTTTCTTT.